A single sample gave rise to the 10 T cell receptor beta chains below, sequenced in a study of low-dose radiotherapy and immunotherapy resistance in tumors. The time point here: before trial treatment. TRAV- and TRBV-specific primers, spanning alpha and beta chains, primed first-strand cDNA. Both a constant-region primer and a V-primer adapter served to amplify TCRs across roughly 20 PCR cycles. One entry per CDR3 protein, called by TCRdb with MiXCR from the reads. The table lists tens of thousands of distinct CDR3 sequences, 18% of them singletons. The sequencing used PBMCs, collected before treatment. These receptors were obtained from a male donor with prostate cancer.

This chain connects TRBV6-2 or TRBV6-3 to TRBJ2-2; tentatively, D is TRBD2 (5 bases). This CDR3 region has 15 residues. Trimming cost V 6 bases and J 0 bases, with 11 bases left between them. The germline V gene has CDR1 MNHEY and CDR2 SVGEGT. The DNA for the CDR3 is TGTGCCAGCAGACACCCGAGGGCGAACACCGGGGAGCTGTTTTTT. Translation gives CASRHPRANTGELFF.

At least ten counts were recorded for this clonotype. V and J are TRBV6-5 and TRBJ2-1, with TRBD1 matching 7 bases. This CDR3 comprises 16 residues. Trimming at V came to 5 bases and at J to 5 bases, leaving 12 bases not matched to a gene. Germline V gives CDR1 MNHEY, CDR2 SVGAGI. The CDR3 spells CASSPPRRGRDNEQFF. The DNA for the CDR3 is TGTGCCAGCAGTCCCCCCCGAAGGGGGCGGGACAATGAGCAGTTCTTC.

This clonotype has ten or more counts. The genes are TRBV2 and TRBJ2-1; TRBD1 is a possible D gene (5 bases). There are 16 residues in the CDR3. Trimming took 1 base from V and 0 from J, leaving 10 bases between them. Germline CDR1 reads SNHLY; CDR2 reads FYNNEI. Here the CDR3 DNA reads TGTGCCAGCAGTGAAGTAGACAGCCGCTCCTACAATGAGCAGTTCTTC. It translates to CASSEVDSRSYNEQFF.

The CDR3 sequence is CATGGGGHNEQFF. The CDR3 DNA reads TGTGCTACAGGCGGGGGGGGCCACAATGAGCAGTTCTTC. The V call is TRBV12-5, the J call TRBJ2-1; 9 nucleotides agree with TRBD2. V trimming: 10 bases; J trimming: 5 bases; junction bases outside the gene matches: 6. The CDR3 extends over 13 amino acids. Germline V gene data show CDR1 as LGHNT and CDR2 as FRNRAP.

The table lists this clonotype with a few counts. The rearrangement joins TRBV4-1 to TRBJ2-6; D gene uncertain. Trimming shortened V by 4 bases and J by 3 bases, and 10 bases separated the two germline ends. Germline CDR1 is MGHRA and CDR2 is YSYEKL. The CDR3 contains 15 residues. CDR3 sequence: CASSPRLSGANVLTF. The CDR3, as DNA: TGCGCCAGCAGCCCCCGTCTGAGTGGGGCCAACGTCCTGACTTTC.

The CDR3 DNA reads as TGTGCCAGCAGCTCCGTAGCGGGGAGGGGAACCGGGGAGCTGTTTTTT. Translating it yields CASSSVAGRGTGELFF. The genes are TRBV5-8 and TRBJ2-2; TRBD2 agrees at 8 bases. This CDR3 region has 16 residues. V lost 3 bases and J lost 5; bases outside the gene matches: 9. Germline values: CDR1 SGHTS, CDR2 YDEGEE.

The table lists this clonotype with many counts. This sequence joins TRBV4-1 and TRBJ2-3; either TRBD1 or TRBD2 may supply D (5 bases each). Trimming left V 1 base short and J 7 bases short, with 12 bases between. There are 14 residues in the CDR3. Germline CDR1 reads MGHRA; CDR2 reads YSYEKL. The CDR3 reads CASSQGSGTYTQYF. CDR3 in DNA: TGCGCCAGCAGCCAAGGGTCGGGGACCTATACGCAGTATTTT.

This clonotype was recorded a few times. V is TRBV6-1 and J is TRBJ2-7; 10 bases align to TRBD1. Germline CDR1 is MNHNS and CDR2 is SASEGT. The CDR3 runs 16 residues. V was pared by 5 bases and J by 5 bases, with 12 bases of the junction left unmatched. The CDR3 sequence: CASSRRDRGDDDEQYF. The CDR3 bases are TGTGCCAGCAGTCGCCGGGACAGGGGTGATGACGACGAGCAGTACTTC.

This clonotype was seen a handful of times. The DNA is omitted, as the CDR3 cannot be located on it reliably, and the CDR3 follows TCRdb's listing. This rearrangement joins TRBV14 to TRBJ2-2; TRBD2 is the table's D call, not checked against the DNA. The CDR3 sequence runs 19 residues, both termini included. Germline lookup yields CDR1 SGHDN and CDR2 FVKESK. The CDR3 sequence: CASSPTLAGGLLHGELFFF.

In regard to this clonotype: At one end the junction does not follow the germline gene, possibly because of a read error. The rearrangement uses TRBV5-1 and TRBJ2-2; D unclear. The germline gives CDR1 SGHRS, CDR2 YFSETQ. The CDR3 consists of 14 residues. The CDR3 region has the DNA TGTGCCAGCAGCTTGGCCACGAGCACCGGGGAGCTGTTTTTT. Amino acids: CASSLATSTGELFF.